Below, 8 T cell receptor beta chains from the same sample are listed, as sequenced in a study of beta chain features in type 1 diabetes. The isolated RNA, all of it, was reverse transcribed, so expressed TCRB transcripts were what got sequenced. Method: immunoSEQ multiplex PCR; TCRdb's copy keeps in-frame clones and lacks some. The sample has 500,000 to 800,000 clones, around 12% seen once. Broader study findings: Among all four CD4+ subsets, Type 1 diabetes patients had TCRB CDR3s that were moderately but significantly shorter.

Antigens for these TCRs are unknown. Sequenced sample: naive CD4+ T cells from blood. The receptors were sampled from a young man with type 1 diabetes.

This clone occurred a few times. V gene TRBV4-2 combines with J gene TRBJ2-5; D gene unclear. CDR3 length equals 17 residues. Trimming stripped 3 bases from V and 7 bases from J, with 24 bases between. Germline V gene data show CDR1 as LGHNA and CDR2 as YNFKEQ. The CDR3 nucleotides are TGTGCCAGCAGCCAGATGACCCGAATGGCAGAAGGTGGGACCCAGTACTTC. Translating it yields CASSQMTRMAEGGTQYF.

In this sample, this clone turned up a few times. This chain joins TRBV27 and TRBJ2-1, with 9 nucleotides matching TRBD1. This CDR3 has 16 amino acids. The trim removed 5 bases at V and 1 base at J, leaving 6 bases unmatched. CDR1 is MNHEY, CDR2 SMNVEV, per germline (reference sequence). In nucleotides, the CDR3 is TGTGCCAGCAGTCCTCGAGGGACAGGGTCCTACAATGAGCAGTTCTTC. Translating it yields CASSPRGTGSYNEQFF.

With respect to this clone: Other nucleotide sequences in the sample specify the same CDR3. V gene TRBV9 combines with J gene TRBJ2-5, with TRBD1 as a possible D gene (6 bases). Germline V CDR1 and CDR2: SGDLS, YYNGEE. Trimming pared 4 bases from V and 2 bases from J, leaving 9 bases between. CDR3 length equals 13 residues. The CDR3 DNA follows: TGTGCCAGCAGCACGGGACAACAAGAGACCCAGTACTTC. Translation: CASSTGQQETQYF.

This rearrangement joins TRBV7-4 to TRBJ2-3; possibly TRBD1 or TRBD2 for D (5 bases each). The CDR3 has 16 residues. Germline V gene sequence: CDR1 SGHVT, CDR2 SQSDAQ. V was trimmed by 3 bases and J by 6 bases, leaving 19 bases between them. The CDR3 nucleotides are TGTGCCAGCAGCTTGGATCGGGACCAGCAAACGGATACGCAGTATTTT. Amino acids: CASSLDRDQQTDTQYF.

To note about this clone: This sample includes further DNA sequences coding for the same CDR3. V is TRBV20-1 and J is TRBJ2-7, with D possibly matching TRBD1 (6 bases). This CDR3 spans 11 amino acids. V gave up 6 bases and J gave up 3 bases, with 9 bases separating them. In germline, CDR1 is DFQATT, CDR2 SNEGSKA (reference sequence). The DNA for the CDR3 is TGCAGTGCCAAGGACAGCTACGAGCAGTACTTC. It codes for CSAKDSYEQYF.

This clone was observed a handful of times. The chain employs TRBV7-2 and TRBJ2-7, with 7 bases identical to TRBD2. Per germline, CDR1 SGHTA and CDR2 FQGNSA. V shed 3 bases and J 3 bases; nucleotides not matched to a gene: 8. The CDR3 is made up of 15 amino acids. The CDR3 sequence: CASSFLLAAGYEQYF. Here the CDR3 DNA reads TGTGCCAGCAGCTTCCTCCTAGCGGCGGGCTACGAGCAGTACTTC.

The chain recombines TRBV2 with TRBJ2-2; 7 bases are shared with TRBD2. The J segment lost 0 bases and the V segment lost 8 bases, leaving 3 bases of the junction unmatched. The CDR3 runs 14 residues. Germline V gene data show CDR1 as SNHLY and CDR2 as FYNNEI. The chain's CDR3 is CASLAVANTGELFF. The CDR3 DNA sequence: TGTGCCAGCCTAGCGGTGGCGAACACCGGGGAGCTGTTTTTT.

The CDR3 nucleotides are TGTGCCAGCAGCCCGCCGGGACAGGGTCTCACCGGGGAGCTGTTTTTT. Translation: CASSPPGQGLTGELFF. The gene calls are TRBV7-9 and TRBJ2-2, with 9 nucleotides matching TRBD1. This CDR3 contains 16 residues. V was pared by 5 bases and J by 4 bases, with 8 bases of the junction left unmatched. Germline assignment: CDR1 SEHNR and CDR2 FQNEAQ (reference sequence).